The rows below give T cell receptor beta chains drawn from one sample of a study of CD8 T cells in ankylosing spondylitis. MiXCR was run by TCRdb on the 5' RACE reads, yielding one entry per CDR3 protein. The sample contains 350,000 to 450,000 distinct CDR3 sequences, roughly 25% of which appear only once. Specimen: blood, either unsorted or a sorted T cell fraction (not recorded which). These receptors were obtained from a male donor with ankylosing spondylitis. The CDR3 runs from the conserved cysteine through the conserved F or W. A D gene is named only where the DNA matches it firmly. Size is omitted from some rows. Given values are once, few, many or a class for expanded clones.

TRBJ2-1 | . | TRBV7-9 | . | CASSRGRGMANEQFF | TGTGCCAGCAGCCGGGGCCGGGGTATGGCGAATGAGCAGTTCTTC
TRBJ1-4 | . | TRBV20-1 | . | CSAGPTGKSEKLFF | TGCAGTGCTGGACCTACAGGGAAATCTGAAAAACTGTTTTTT
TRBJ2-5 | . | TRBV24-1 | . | CATSDRGHPGETQYF | TGTGCCACCAGTGACCGTGGACATCCCGGTGAGACCCAGTACTTC
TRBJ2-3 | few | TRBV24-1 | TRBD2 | CATSERGLAGTDTQYF | TGTGCCACCAGTGAACGGGGACTAGCGGGAACAGATACGCAGTATTTT
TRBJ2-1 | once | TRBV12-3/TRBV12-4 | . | CASSSFYHEQLF | TGTGCCAGCAGTTCCTTCTATCATGAGCAGCTCTTC
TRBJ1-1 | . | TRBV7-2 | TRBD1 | CASSLMAGGSNTEAFF | TGTGCCAGCAGCTTGATGGCAGGGGGATCGAACACTGAAGCTTTCTTT
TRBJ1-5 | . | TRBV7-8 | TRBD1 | CASSYDRVNQPQHF | TGTGCCAGCAGCTACGACAGGGTGAATCAGCCCCAGCATTTT
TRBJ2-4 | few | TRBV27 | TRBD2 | CASSPGGLAKNIQYF | TGTGCCAGCAGTCCGGGGGGACTAGCCAAAAACATTCAGTACTTC
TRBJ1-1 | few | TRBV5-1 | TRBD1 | CASSWTTGGEAFF | TGCGCCAGCAGCTGGACGACAGGGGGTGAAGCTTTCTTT
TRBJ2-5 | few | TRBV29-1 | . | CSVEDQGKRAQETQYF | TGCAGCGTTGAAGATCAGGGGAAGAGGGCCCAAGAGACCCAGTACTTC
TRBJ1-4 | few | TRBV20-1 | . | CSARTPGLFPPEKLFF | TGCAGTGCTAGAACCCCCGGACTGTTCCCACCTGAAAAACTGTTTTTT
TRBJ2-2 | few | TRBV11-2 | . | CASSPLWTPNTGELFF | TGTGCCAGCAGCCCCCTGTGGACTCCGAACACCGGGGAGCTGTTTTTT
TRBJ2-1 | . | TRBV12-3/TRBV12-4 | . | CASSLIAQNEQFF | TGTGCCAGCAGTCTTATAGCGCAGAATGAGCAGTTCTTC
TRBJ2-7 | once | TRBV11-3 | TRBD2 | CASSLESGDSYEQYF | TGTGCCAGCAGCTTAGAGAGCGGGGACTCCTACGAGCAGTACTTC